The rows below give T cell receptor beta chains drawn from one sample of a study of vaccination and CD4 T cells after COVID-19. TCRdb re-derived calls from the PCR reads in MiXCR, one entry per CDR3 protein. The sample records approximately 9,300 distinct CDR3 sequences, about two thirds being singletons. Their recognized antigens are unknown. Sequenced: CD4+ T cells from blood, cultured in vitro. The receptors were gathered from a human donor who had recovered from COVID-19. CDR3s include the opening cysteine and the closing phenylalanine or tryptophan. A D gene is named only where the DNA matches it firmly. The size entry is marked missing in some rows and otherwise reads once, few, many or a size class.

TRBV5-4	TRBJ2-7	TRBD2	NA	CASSFGGAYEQYF	TGTGCCAGCAGCTTCGGGGGGGCCTACGAGCAGTACTTC
TRBV7-3	TRBJ2-7	NA	NA	CASSNGWTGEQYF	TGTGCCAGCAGTAATGGGTGGACCGGCGAGCAGTACTTC
TRBV15	TRBJ2-1	TRBD2	NA	CATSREGTSVNNEQFF	TGTGCCACCAGCAGAGAGGGGACTAGCGTAAACAATGAGCAGTTCTTC
TRBV11-3	TRBJ2-7	TRBD1	NA	CASSPAGTGSYEQYF	TGTGCCAGCAGCCCCGCCGGGACAGGATCCTACGAGCAGTACTTC
TRBV2	TRBJ1-1	NA	NA	CASTGRQVITEAFF	TGTGCCAGCACCGGGAGGCAGGTGATCACTGAAGCTTTCTTT
TRBV20-1	TRBJ2-3	NA	NA	CSARYRGSTDTQYF	TGCAGTGCTAGGTATAGGGGGAGCACAGATACGCAGTATTTT
TRBV6-1	TRBJ2-3	NA	NA	CASTQLGGTDTQYF	TGTGCCAGCACCCAATTGGGGGGCACAGATACGCAGTATTTT
TRBV19	TRBJ1-5	NA	few	CASSVPWGAGNQPQHF	TGTGCCAGTAGCGTCCCGTGGGGGGCTGGAAATCAGCCCCAGCATTTT
TRBV7-8	TRBJ1-1	TRBD1	few	CASSKDRVDTEAFF	TGTGCCAGCAGCAAGGACAGGGTCGACACTGAAGCTTTCTTT
TRBV6-2/TRBV6-3	TRBJ1-5	TRBD1	NA	CASSSSRGDNQPQHF	TGTGCCAGCAGTTCATCCAGGGGGGACAATCAGCCCCAGCATTTT
TRBV7-7	TRBJ1-6	NA	NA	CASSLVCTEIYNSPLHF	TGTGCTAGCAGCTTAGTTTGCACAGAAATATATAATTCACCCCTCCACTTT
TRBV19	TRBJ1-1	TRBD1	NA	CASSLWTGNTEAFF	TGTGCCAGTAGTCTATGGACAGGGAACACTGAAGCTTTCTTT
TRBV19	TRBJ2-6	NA	NA	CASSIRSLERISGANVLTF	TGTGCCAGTAGTATCCGTTCCCTAGAAAGAATCTCTGGGGCCAACGTCCTGACTTTC
TRBV10-3	TRBJ1-2	TRBD1	NA	CAISTGGGGYTF	TGTGCCATCAGTACAGGGGGCGGAGGCTACACCTTC
TRBV30	TRBJ1-2	TRBD1	NA	CAWNGQGRDYGYTF	TGTGCCTGGAACGGACAGGGTAGAGACTATGGCTACACCTTC
TRBV6-1	TRBJ2-2	TRBD2	NA	CASIGTRRSGELFF	TGTGCCAGCATCGGGACTAGAAGGTCCGGGGAGCTGTTTTTT
TRBV20-1	TRBJ1-1	NA	once	CSAASRGRGTEAFF	TGCAGTGCTGCTTCCCGGGGCAGAGGAACTGAAGCTTTCTTT
TRBV6-1	TRBJ1-5	NA	NA	CASSSQGRRQPQHF	TGTGCCAGCAGTAGTCAGGGTAGGCGACAGCCCCAGCATTTT
TRBV15	TRBJ2-1	NA	few	CATSRGKLVNEQFF	TGTGCCACCAGCAGAGGTAAACTTGTCAATGAGCAGTTCTTC
TRBV24-1	TRBJ2-1	NA	NA	CATASGGRGRGAYNEQFF	TGTGCCACCGCTAGCGGAGGGAGAGGCAGGGGGGCCTACAATGAGCAGTTCTTC
TRBV15	TRBJ1-1	TRBD1	few	CATSKRGQGANFLNEAFF	TGTGCCACCAGCAAACGGGGGCAGGGGGCTAACTTTCTCAATGAAGCTTTCTTT
TRBV7-9	TRBJ1-3	TRBD1	NA	CASSQLQGASGNTIYF	TGTGCCAGCAGCCAATTACAGGGGGCGTCTGGAAACACCATATATTTT
TRBV7-9	TRBJ2-7	NA	few	CASTPGDEQYF	TGTGCCAGCACCCCAGGGGACGAGCAGTACTTC
TRBV20-1	TRBJ1-1	NA	NA	CSARVRVEAFF	TGCAGTGCTAGAGTCCGGGTAGAAGCTTTCTTT
TRBV4-1	TRBJ1-2	NA	NA	CASSQGQNQNYGYTF	TGCGCCAGCAGCCAAGGGCAGAATCAAAACTATGGCTACACCTTC
TRBV15	TRBJ2-7	TRBD2	NA	CATSRTRITSGRFYEQYF	TGTGCCACCAGCAGAACCCGGATAACTAGCGGGAGGTTCTACGAGCAGTACTTC
TRBV29-1	TRBJ2-5	NA	large	CSVGPDQETQYF	TGCAGCGTTGGGCCAGACCAAGAGACCCAGTACTTC
TRBV25-1	TRBJ2-1	NA	NA	CASSESPAYNEQFF	TGTGCCAGCAGTGAATCCCCTGCTTACAATGAGCAGTTCTTC
TRBV27	TRBJ2-5	TRBD2	NA	CASSLFFREGETQYF	TGTGCCAGCAGTTTATTCTTCAGGGAGGGGGAGACCCAGTACTTC
TRBV27	TRBJ1-2	TRBD1	NA	CASRHRGDYGYTF	TGTGCCAGCAGGCACAGGGGAGACTATGGCTACACCTTC
TRBV20-1	TRBJ2-7	NA	few	CSASGTGIGYEQYF	TGCAGTGCCAGTGGTACAGGGATAGGATACGAGCAGTACTTC
TRBV6-1	TRBJ2-5	NA	few	CASSDWLETQYF	TGTGCCAGCAGTGATTGGTTGGAGACCCAGTACTTC
TRBV2	TRBJ2-2	NA	NA	CASRKGLMGSTGELFF	TGTGCCAGCAGAAAAGGGCTTATGGGGAGCACCGGGGAGCTGTTTTTT
TRBV12-3/TRBV12-4	TRBJ2-3	TRBD2	NA	CASSSRLAGVLDTQYF	TGTGCCAGCAGTTCCCGACTAGCGGGAGTACTAGATACGCAGTATTTT
TRBV7-9	TRBJ2-7	TRBD2	NA	CASSLDMGRSGRYLAYEQYF	TGTGCCAGCAGCTTAGATATGGGTCGGAGCGGGAGGTATTTGGCCTACGAGCAGTACTTC
TRBV20-1	TRBJ2-1	TRBD2	NA	CSAHSGGAVEQFF	TGCAGTGCTCATAGCGGGGGGGCCGTTGAGCAGTTCTTC
TRBV19	TRBJ1-5	NA	NA	CASRTQRNQPQHF	TGTGCCAGTAGAACACAGCGCAATCAGCCCCAGCATTTT
TRBV2	TRBJ1-2	TRBD1	few	CASSEAGGMDGYTF	TGTGCCAGCAGTGAGGCAGGGGGCATGGATGGCTACACCTTC
TRBV6-1	TRBJ1-1	TRBD1	NA	CASSPGGSGTEAFF	TGTGCCAGCAGCCCAGGGGGGTCGGGCACTGAAGCTTTCTTT
TRBV7-7	TRBJ2-5	NA	NA	CASSPSPGETQYF	TGTGCTAGCAGCCCCTCCCCGGGGGAGACCCAGTACTTC
TRBV12-3/TRBV12-4	TRBJ2-1	TRBD2	NA	CASSWSGGYNEQFF	TGTGCCAGCAGTTGGAGCGGGGGCTACAATGAGCAGTTCTTC
TRBV6-5	TRBJ2-5	NA	NA	CASSYSTLSETQYF	TGTGCCAGCAGTTACTCGACACTCTCGGAGACCCAGTACTTC
TRBV20-1	TRBJ1-2	NA	NA	CSARPQGTYGYTF	TGCAGTGCTAGACCACAGGGTACCTATGGCTACACCTTC
TRBV7-2	TRBJ2-7	NA	NA	CASSPGLTKVGYEQYF	TGTGCCAGCAGCCCGGGTTTAACGAAAGTCGGCTACGAGCAGTACTTC
TRBV12-3/TRBV12-4	TRBJ1-5	NA	once	CASRTDYHQPQHF	TGTGCCAGCAGGACAGACTACCATCAGCCCCAGCATTTT
TRBV7-9	TRBJ2-5	NA	NA	CASSPMGAFETQYF	TGTGCCAGCAGCCCAATGGGGGCCTTTGAGACCCAGTACTTC
TRBV19	TRBJ2-5	TRBD2	NA	CASSIDGTSQETQYF	TGTGCCAGTAGTATAGACGGGACTAGTCAAGAGACCCAGTACTTC
TRBV20-1	TRBJ2-1	NA	few	CSARDNGHSSYNEQFF	TGCAGTGCTAGAGATAATGGCCACAGCTCCTACAATGAGCAGTTCTTC
TRBV7-3	TRBJ2-2	NA	NA	CASSLAGRNTGELFF	TGTGCCAGCAGCTTGGCAGGGCGTAACACCGGGGAGCTGTTTTTT
TRBV30	TRBJ2-5	NA	NA	CAWSYGTQETQYF	TGTGCCTGGAGTTACGGAACCCAAGAGACCCAGTACTTC
TRBV24-1	TRBJ2-3	NA	NA	CATSEGPTDTQYF	TGTGCCACCAGTGAGGGCCCCACAGATACGCAGTATTTT
TRBV20-1	TRBJ2-1	TRBD2	NA	CSARTPTSGSLRDYNEQFF	TGCAGTGCTCGCACCCCCACTAGCGGGAGCCTACGAGACTACAATGAGCAGTTCTTC
TRBV6-1	TRBJ1-2	TRBD1	few	CASRSRDRGSDGYTF	TGTGCCAGCAGAAGCCGGGACAGGGGGTCGGATGGCTACACCTTC
TRBV20-1	TRBJ1-6	NA	few	CSARDRTESSYNSPLHF	TGCAGTGCTAGAGATCGGACAGAGAGCTCCTATAATTCACCCCTCCACTTT
TRBV5-8	TRBJ1-5	NA	few	CASSSGRLRSNQPQHF	TGTGCCAGCAGCTCAGGACGTCTTCGTAGCAATCAGCCCCAGCATTTT
TRBV7-8	TRBJ1-5	NA	few	CASSSGVGQPQHF	TGTGCCAGCAGCTCGGGGGTAGGACAGCCCCAGCATTTT
TRBV10-3	TRBJ1-1	NA	NA	CAISDPDRDGSTEAFF	TGTGCCATCAGTGACCCGGACCGGGACGGGAGCACTGAAGCTTTCTTT